This T cell receptor (beta chain) was observed in a study of vaccination and CD4 T cells after COVID-19. Study details: Investigators stimulated cells with overlapping spike peptides drawn from SARS-CoV-2, HCoV-NL63, HCoV-OC43 and HCoV-229E.

Germline V gene data show CDR1 as SGHVS and CDR2 as FNYEAQ. The CDR3 runs to 14 residues. V lost 3 bases and J lost 5, with 13 bases in between. Treatment indicated: approximately nine-day PBMC culture with coronavirus spike peptide pools or control peptides (ViraFEST assay). Cultured CD4+ T-cell DNA underwent Oncomine TCR Beta short-read sequencing. TCRdb re-called the PCR reads through MiXCR, storing one row per CDR3 protein. Seen here are about 17,000 distinct CDR3 sequences, 43% observed once, and the top ten hold 5.5% to 6.5%. As for this clonotype: Its antigen is not identified.

The chain has TRBV7-6 and TRBJ2-5; the D gene could be TRBD1 or TRBD2 (5 bases each). This specimen consisted of CD4+ T cells from blood, cultured in vitro, obtained before SARS-CoV-2 vaccination. The clonotype was recovered from a human donor who had recovered from COVID-19. The CDR3 loop is CASSFRRGGETQYF. Here the CDR3 DNA reads TGTGCCAGCAGCTTTCGTCGGGGCGGGGAGACCCAGTACTTC.